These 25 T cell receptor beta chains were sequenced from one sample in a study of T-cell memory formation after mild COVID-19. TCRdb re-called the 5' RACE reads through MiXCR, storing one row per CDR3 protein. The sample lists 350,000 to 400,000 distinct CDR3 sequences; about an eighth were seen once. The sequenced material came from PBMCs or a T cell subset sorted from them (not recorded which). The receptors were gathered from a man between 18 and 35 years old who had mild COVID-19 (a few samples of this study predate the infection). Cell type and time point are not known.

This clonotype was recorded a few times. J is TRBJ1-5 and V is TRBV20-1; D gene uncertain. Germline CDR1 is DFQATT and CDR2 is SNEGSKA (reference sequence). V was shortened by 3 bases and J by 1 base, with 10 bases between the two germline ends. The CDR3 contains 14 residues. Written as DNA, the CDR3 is TGCAGTGCTAGTGCGGGGTCGAGCAATCAGCCCCAGCATTTT. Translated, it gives CSASAGSSNQPQHF.

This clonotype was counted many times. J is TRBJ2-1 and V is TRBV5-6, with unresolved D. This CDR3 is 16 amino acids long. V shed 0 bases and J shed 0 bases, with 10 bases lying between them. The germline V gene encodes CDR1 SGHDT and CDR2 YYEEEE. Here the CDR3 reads CASSLGPPASYNEQFF. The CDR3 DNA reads TGTGCCAGCAGCTTGGGGCCTCCGGCCTCCTACAATGAGCAGTTCTTC.

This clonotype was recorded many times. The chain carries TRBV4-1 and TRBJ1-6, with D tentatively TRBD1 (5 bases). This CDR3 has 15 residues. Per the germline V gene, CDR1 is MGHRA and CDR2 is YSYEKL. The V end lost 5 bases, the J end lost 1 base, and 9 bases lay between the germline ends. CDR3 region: CASSTRGSYNSPLHF. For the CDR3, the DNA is TGCGCCAGCAGCACTAGGGGTTCCTATAATTCACCCCTCCACTTT.

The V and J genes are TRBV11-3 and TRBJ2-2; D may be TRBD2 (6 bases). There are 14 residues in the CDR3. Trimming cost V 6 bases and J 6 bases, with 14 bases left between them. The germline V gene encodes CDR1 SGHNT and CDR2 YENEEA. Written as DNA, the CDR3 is TGTGCCAGCAGGGCGTGGGGGGACGCCGGGGAGCTGTTTTTT. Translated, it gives CASRAWGDAGELFF.

CDR3 protein: CASSSGSGGLLRHAEQYF. For the CDR3, the DNA is TGTGCCAGCAGTTCGGGAAGCGGGGGGCTCCTACGGCACGCCGAGCAGTACTTC. The chain recombines TRBV6-2 or TRBV6-3 with TRBJ2-7, with TRBD2 matching over 9 bases. Per the germline V gene, CDR1 is MNHEY and CDR2 is SVGEGT. The CDR3 extends over 18 amino acids. The junction had 19 bases not matched to a gene; V was cut back by 4 bases and J by 6 bases.

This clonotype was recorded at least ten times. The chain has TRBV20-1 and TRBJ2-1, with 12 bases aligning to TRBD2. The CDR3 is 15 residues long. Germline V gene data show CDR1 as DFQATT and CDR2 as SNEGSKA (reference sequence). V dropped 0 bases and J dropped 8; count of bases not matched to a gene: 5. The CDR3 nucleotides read TGCAGTGCTAGAGATGTTAGACTAGCGGGGGATGAGCAGTTCTTC. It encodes CSARDVRLAGDEQFF.

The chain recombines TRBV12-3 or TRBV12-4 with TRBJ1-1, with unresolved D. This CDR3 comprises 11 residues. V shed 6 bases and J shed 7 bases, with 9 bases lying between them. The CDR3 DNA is TGTGCCAGCAGCCGGACTGTTGAAGCTTTCTTT. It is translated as CASSRTVEAFF.

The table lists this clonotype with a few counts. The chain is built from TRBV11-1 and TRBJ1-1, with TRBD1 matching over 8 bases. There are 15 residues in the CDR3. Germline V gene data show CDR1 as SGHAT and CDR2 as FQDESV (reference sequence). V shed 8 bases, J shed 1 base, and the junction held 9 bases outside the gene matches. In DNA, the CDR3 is TGTGCCAGCGGACCAGGGGGCGCCTCGAACACTGAAGCTTTCTTT. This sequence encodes CASGPGGASNTEAFF.

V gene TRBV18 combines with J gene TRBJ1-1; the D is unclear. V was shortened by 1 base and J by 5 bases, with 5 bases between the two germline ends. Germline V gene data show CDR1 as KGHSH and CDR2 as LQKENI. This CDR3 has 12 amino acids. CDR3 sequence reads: CASSPQETEAFF. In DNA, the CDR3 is TGTGCCAGCTCACCACAGGAGACTGAAGCTTTCTTT.

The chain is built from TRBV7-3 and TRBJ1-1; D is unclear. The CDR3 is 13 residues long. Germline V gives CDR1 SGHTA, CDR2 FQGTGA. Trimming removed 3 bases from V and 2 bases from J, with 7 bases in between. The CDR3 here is CASSLTKNTEAFF. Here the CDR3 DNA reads TGTGCCAGCAGCTTGACAAAAAACACTGAAGCTTTCTTT.

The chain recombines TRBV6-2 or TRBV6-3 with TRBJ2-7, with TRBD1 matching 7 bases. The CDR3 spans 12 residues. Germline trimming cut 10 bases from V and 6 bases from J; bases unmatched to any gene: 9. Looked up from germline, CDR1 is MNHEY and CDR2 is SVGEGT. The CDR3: CATQEAGGEQYV. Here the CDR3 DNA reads TGTGCCACCCAGGAGGCAGGGGGCGAGCAGTACGTC.

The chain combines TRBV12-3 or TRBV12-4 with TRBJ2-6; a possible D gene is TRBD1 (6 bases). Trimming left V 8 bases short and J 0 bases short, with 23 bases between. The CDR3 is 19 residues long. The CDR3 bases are TGTGCCAGCCGACCTCTTACAGGGATTAGCCACTCTGGGGCCAACGTCCTGACTTTC. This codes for CASRPLTGISHSGANVLTF.

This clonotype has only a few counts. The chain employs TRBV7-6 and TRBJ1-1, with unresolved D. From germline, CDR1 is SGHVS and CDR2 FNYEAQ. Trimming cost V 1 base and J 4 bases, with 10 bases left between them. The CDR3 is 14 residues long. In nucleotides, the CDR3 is TGTGCCAGCAGCTTAGAAGGGATCGGCACTGAAGCTTTCTTT. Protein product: CASSLEGIGTEAFF.

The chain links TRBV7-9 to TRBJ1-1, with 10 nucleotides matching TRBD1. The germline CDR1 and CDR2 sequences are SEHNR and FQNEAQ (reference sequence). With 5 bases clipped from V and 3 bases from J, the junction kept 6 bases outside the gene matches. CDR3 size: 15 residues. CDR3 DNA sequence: TGTGCCAGCAGCGCGGAGACAGGGGGCTACACTGAAGCTTTCTTT. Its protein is CASSAETGGYTEAFF.

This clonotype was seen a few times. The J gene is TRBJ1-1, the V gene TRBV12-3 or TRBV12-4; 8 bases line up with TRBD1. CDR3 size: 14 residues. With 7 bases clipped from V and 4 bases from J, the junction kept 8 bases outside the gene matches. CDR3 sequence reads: CASTTRTGSTEAFF. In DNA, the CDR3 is TGTGCCAGCACGACCCGGACAGGGAGCACTGAAGCTTTCTTT.

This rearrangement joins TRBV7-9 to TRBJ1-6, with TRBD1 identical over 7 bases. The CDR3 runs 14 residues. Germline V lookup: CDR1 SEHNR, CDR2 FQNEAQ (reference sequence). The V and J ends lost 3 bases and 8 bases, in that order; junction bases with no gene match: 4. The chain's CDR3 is CASSFRQGDSPLHF. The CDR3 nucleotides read TGTGCCAGCAGCTTTCGACAGGGCGATTCACCCCTCCACTTT.

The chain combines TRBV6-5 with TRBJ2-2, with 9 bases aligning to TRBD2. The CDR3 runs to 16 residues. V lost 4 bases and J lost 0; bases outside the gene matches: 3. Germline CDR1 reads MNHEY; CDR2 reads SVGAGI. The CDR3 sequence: CASSFSGGTNTGELFF. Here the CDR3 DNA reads TGTGCCAGCAGTTTTAGCGGGGGAACGAACACCGGGGAGCTGTTTTTT.

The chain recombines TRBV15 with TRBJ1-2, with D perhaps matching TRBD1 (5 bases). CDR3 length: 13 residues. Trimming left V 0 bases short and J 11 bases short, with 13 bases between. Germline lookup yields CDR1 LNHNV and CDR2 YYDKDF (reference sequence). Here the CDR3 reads CATSRDGTERYTF. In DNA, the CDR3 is TGTGCCACCAGCAGAGATGGGACGGAGCGTTACACCTTC. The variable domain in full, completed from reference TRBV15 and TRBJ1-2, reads DAMVIQNPRYQVTQFGKPVTLSCSQTLNHNVMYWYQQKSSQAPKLLFHYYDKDFNNEADTPDNFQSRRPNTSFCFLDIRSPGLGDTAMYLCATSRDGTERYTFGSGTRLTVV.

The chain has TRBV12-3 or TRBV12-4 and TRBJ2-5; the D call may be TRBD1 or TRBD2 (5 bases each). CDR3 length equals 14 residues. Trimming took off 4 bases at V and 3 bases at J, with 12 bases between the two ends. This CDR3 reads CASSSGTWKETQYF. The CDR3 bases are TGTGCCAGCAGTTCCGGGACCTGGAAAGAGACCCAGTACTTC.

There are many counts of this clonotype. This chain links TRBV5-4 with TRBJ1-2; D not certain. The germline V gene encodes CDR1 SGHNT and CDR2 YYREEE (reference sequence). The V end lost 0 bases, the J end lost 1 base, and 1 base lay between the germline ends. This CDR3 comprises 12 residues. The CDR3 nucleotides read TGTGCCAGCAGCTTGGATAACTATGGCTACACCTTC. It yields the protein CASSLDNYGYTF.

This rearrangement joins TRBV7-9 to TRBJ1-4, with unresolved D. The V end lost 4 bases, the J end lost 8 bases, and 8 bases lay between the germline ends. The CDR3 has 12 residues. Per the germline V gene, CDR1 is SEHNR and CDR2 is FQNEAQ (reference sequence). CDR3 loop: CASSYKREKLFF. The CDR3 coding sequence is TGTGCCAGCAGCTATAAGAGGGAAAAACTGTTTTTT.

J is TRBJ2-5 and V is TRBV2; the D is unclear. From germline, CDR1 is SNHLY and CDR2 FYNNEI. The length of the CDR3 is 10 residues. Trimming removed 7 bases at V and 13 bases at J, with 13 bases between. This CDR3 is CASIRSVAYF. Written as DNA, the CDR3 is TGTGCCAGCATAAGGTCCGTCGCGTACTTC.

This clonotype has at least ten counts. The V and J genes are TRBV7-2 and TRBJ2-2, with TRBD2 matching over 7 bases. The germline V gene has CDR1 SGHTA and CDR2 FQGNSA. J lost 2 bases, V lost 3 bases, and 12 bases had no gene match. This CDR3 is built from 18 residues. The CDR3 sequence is CASSLPLGLAVNTGELFF. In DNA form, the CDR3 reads TGTGCCAGCAGCTTGCCCCTCGGTCTAGCGGTTAACACCGGGGAGCTGTTTTTT.

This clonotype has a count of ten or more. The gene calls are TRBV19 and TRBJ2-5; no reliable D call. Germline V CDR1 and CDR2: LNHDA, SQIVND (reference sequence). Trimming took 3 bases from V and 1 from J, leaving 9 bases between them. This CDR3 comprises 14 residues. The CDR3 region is CASSMTVIQETQYF. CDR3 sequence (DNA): TGTGCCAGTAGTATGACGGTTATCCAAGAGACCCAGTACTTC.

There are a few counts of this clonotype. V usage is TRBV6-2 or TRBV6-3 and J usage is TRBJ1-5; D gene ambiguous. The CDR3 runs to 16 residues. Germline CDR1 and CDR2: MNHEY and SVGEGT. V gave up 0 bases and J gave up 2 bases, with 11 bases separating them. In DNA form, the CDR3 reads TGTGCCAGCAGTTACTCGATTAAGGGAGGCAATCAGCCCCAGCATTTT. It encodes CASSYSIKGGNQPQHF.